Below, 17 T cell receptor beta chains from the same sample are listed, as sequenced in a study of CD8+CD57+ T cells in acquired aplastic anemia. Both TCR beta VDJ combination and CDR3 sequence profiling were carried out. Genomic DNA was the template for this profiling. Each CDR3 protein gets one entry after TCRdb re-called the reads with MiXCR. Of around 120,000 distinct CDR3 sequences listed, about 40% are singletons. CD8+CD57+ cell expansion had been shown by flow cytometry in patients chosen for sequencing. Source material: sorted CD4+, CD8+, or CD8+CD57+ T cells (not recorded which) from PBMCs. All receptors come from a human donor with aplastic anemia.

The chain has TRBV20-1 and TRBJ2-3; 11 bases fit TRBD2. The CDR3 is 13 residues long. Trimming removed 8 bases from V and 0 bases from J; junction bases left unmatched: 1. Germline values: CDR1 DFQATT, CDR2 SNEGSKA (reference sequence). The CDR3 loop reads CSRLAGSTDTQYF. For the CDR3, the DNA is TGCAGTAGACTAGCGGGAAGCACAGATACGCAGTATTTT.

This clonotype was observed many times. The chain couples TRBV6-1 to TRBJ1-6; 7 bases align to TRBD1. The CDR3 is 18 residues long. Trimming at V came to 9 bases and at J to 0 bases, leaving 14 bases not matched to a gene. Germline V gene data show CDR1 as MNHNS and CDR2 as SASEGT. The CDR3 is CASSLRQGRSSYNSPLHF. The CDR3 DNA follows: TGTGCCAGTTCCCTCCGACAGGGACGGAGCTCCTATAATTCACCCCTCCACTTT.

The J gene is TRBJ1-2, the V gene TRBV15; tentatively, D is TRBD1 (5 bases). Germline V gene sequence: CDR1 LNHNV, CDR2 YYDKDF (reference sequence). The V gene lost 0 bases and the J gene lost 1 base, with 6 bases spanning the gap. The CDR3 spans 14 residues. The CDR3 DNA reads as TGTGCCACCAGCAGAGATCAGGGTAACTATGGCTACACCTTC. It codes for CATSRDQGNYGYTF.

This clonotype was recorded at least ten times. V is TRBV6-5 and J is TRBJ2-7; 7 bases map to TRBD1. The CDR3 is made up of 14 amino acids. V was clipped by 4 bases and J by 3 bases; unmatched bases: 6. Per the germline V gene, CDR1 is MNHEY and CDR2 is SVGAGI. CDR3 nucleotide sequence: TGTGCCAGCAGTTTGACAGGGCCCAACTACGAGCAGTACTTC. Amino acid sequence: CASSLTGPNYEQYF.

A remark on this clonotype: This may arise from a read error, as a much more abundant clone is one base away. This sequence joins TRBV7-2 and TRBJ2-5, with D unclear. Trimming stripped 0 bases from V and 7 bases from J, with 15 bases between. The CDR3 length is 15 residues. Germline V gene sequence: CDR1 SGHTA, CDR2 FQGNSA. The CDR3 region has the DNA TGTACCAGCAGCTTAGCAGGCGGCGGAGTCCTGACCCAGTACTTC. Its translation: CTSSLAGGGVLTQYF. The whole variable domain, filled in from reference TRBV7-2 and TRBJ2-5, reads GAGVSQSPSNKVTEKGKDVELRCDPISGHTALYWYRQSLGQGLEFLIYFQGNSAPDKSGLPSDRFSAERTGGSVSTLTIQRTQQEDSAVYLCTSSLAGGGVLTQYFGPGTRLLVL.

This clonotype came up many times. This rearrangement joins TRBV20-1 to TRBJ1-6; no clear D. Germline V CDR1 and CDR2: DFQATT, SNEGSKA (reference sequence). The CDR3 totals 15 residues. The V and J ends lost 4 bases and 7 bases respectively, with 17 bases between them. CDR3 nucleotides: TGCAGTGCTACCCCCCAGCGGGCGCGGAATTCACCCCTCCACTTT. This sequence encodes CSATPQRARNSPLHF.

This clonotype showed up many times. The chain joins TRBV30 to TRBJ1-6; unclear D gene. CDR1 and CDR2 (germline): GTSNPN, SVGIG (reference sequence). The V and J ends lost 2 bases and 8 bases respectively, with 10 bases between them. The CDR3 covers 13 residues. This CDR3 reads CAWSKNRHSPLHF. Written as DNA, the CDR3 is TGTGCCTGGAGTAAAAATAGGCATTCACCCCTCCACTTT.

Remarks on this clonotype: A read error may explain this, as a much larger clone is one base away. The rearrangement links TRBV5-4 to TRBJ2-2; possible D gene TRBD2, 6 bases. CDR3 length: 15 amino acids. Germline lookup yields CDR1 SGHNT and CDR2 YYREEE (reference sequence). CDR3 sequence (DNA): TGTGCCTGCAGCTTGGTGCGGGGTAGCGCCGGGGAGCTGTTTTTT. Its protein is CACSLVRGSAGELFF.

J is TRBJ1-5 and V is TRBV19; weak D call: TRBD1 (6 bases). Germline lookup yields CDR1 LNHDA and CDR2 SQIVND (reference sequence). Trimming removed 5 bases from V and 7 bases from J, with 15 bases in between. The CDR3 runs to 14 residues. The CDR3 region is CASSQPTGQQPQHF. CDR3 DNA: TGTGCCAGTAGTCAACCTACAGGGCAACAGCCCCAGCATTTT.

This clonotype was detected ten times or more. The rearrangement joins TRBV20-1 to TRBJ1-6, with D possibly TRBD1 on 5 matching bases. The CDR3 contains 13 residues. V shed 3 bases and J shed 9 bases, with 12 bases lying between them. Germline CDR1 is DFQATT and CDR2 is SNEGSKA (reference sequence). The chain's CDR3 is CSARPGTGSPLHF. The CDR3 DNA sequence: TGCAGTGCTAGGCCAGGGACGGGTTCACCCCTCCACTTT.

This clonotype has a handful of counts. The V gene is TRBV6-6, the J gene TRBJ2-5, with 7 positions matching TRBD1. The V gene end was trimmed by 4 bases and the J gene end by 5 bases; junction bases not matched to a gene: 10. The CDR3 is 15 amino acids. Germline assignment: CDR1 MNHNY and CDR2 SVGAGI (reference sequence). The CDR3 bases are TGTGCCAGCAGTTCCCGACAGGGATACGTGGAGACCCAGTACTTC. Its translation is CASSSRQGYVETQYF.

Concerning this clonotype itself: At one of its ends the junction is not consistent with the germline gene, which may arise from a read error. The chain links TRBV24-1 to TRBJ2-3; D may correspond to TRBD1 or TRBD2 (5 bases each). Per the germline V gene, CDR1 is KGHDR and CDR2 is SFDVKD. The CDR3 sequence is 15 residues long. The DNA of the CDR3 is TGTGCCACCAGTGATCACGACAGCGGCACAGATGCGCAGTATTTT. Encoded protein: CATSDHDSGTDAQYF.

This clonotype was counted at least ten times. The CDR3 protein is CASSARGYSNQPQHF. CDR3 DNA: TGTGCCAGCAGTGCACGGGGCTATAGCAATCAGCCCCAGCATTTT. The V call is TRBV6-1, the J call TRBJ1-5; D possibly corresponds to TRBD1 (5 bases). The ends were cut back, 4 bases at V and 0 bases at J, with 10 bases in the middle. The CDR3 contains 15 residues. The V gene's germline CDR1 is MNHNS and CDR2 SASEGT.

The chain uses TRBV20-1 and TRBJ2-5; 8 bases match TRBD2. Germline V gives CDR1 DFQATT, CDR2 SNEGSKA (reference sequence). V lost 2 bases to trimming and J lost 3 bases; unmatched junction nucleotides: 8. CDR3 size: 15 residues. CDR3 region: CSARSRGGSKETQYF. CDR3 nucleotide sequence: TGCAGTGCTAGAAGCCGGGGGGGGTCCAAAGAGACCCAGTACTTC.

J is TRBJ1-2 and V is TRBV4-3; TRBD1 is a possible D gene (6 bases). Trimming removed 1 base from V and 8 bases from J, with 17 bases in between. The germline gives CDR1 LGHNA, CDR2 YSLEER. The CDR3 spans 15 residues. In DNA form, the CDR3 reads TGCGCCAGCAGCCAAGGTAGGGGGTCAGGGTTGGGCTACACCTTC. Translation: CASSQGRGSGLGYTF.

The chain combines TRBV9 with TRBJ2-7, with D perhaps assigned TRBD1 or TRBD2 (5 bases each). Germline CDR1 and CDR2: SGDLS and YYNGEE. V was trimmed by 4 bases and J by 6 bases, leaving 23 bases between them. This CDR3 comprises 16 residues. The CDR3 coding sequence is TGTGCCAGCAGCCAAGAGACCGGGACCCATTTACGCGAGCAGTACTTC. Its protein is CASSQETGTHLREQYF.

There are many counts of this clonotype. V is TRBV12-3 or TRBV12-4 and J is TRBJ1-2; no clear D. Trimming pared 5 bases from V and 8 bases from J, leaving 15 bases between. The CDR3 covers 13 residues. CDR3 bases: TGTGCCAGCAGTCCGTCCGGGGTCGGGGGCTACACCTTC. It codes for CASSPSGVGGYTF.